The clone carrying this TCR beta chain was observed at least ten times. Its antigen is not identified. The CDR3 regions of TCR beta were amplified from RNA transcripts. First-round RT-PCR targeting the TCR CDR3 was performed with the HTBI primer set. TCRdb recomputed calls from the multiplex PCR reads with MiXCR, one row per CDR3 protein. The data show hundreds of thousands of distinct CDR3 sequences, around 13% seen once. The entry originates in a study of T cells in Graves' hyperthyroidism and ophthalmopathy. The CDR3 is 15 residues long. The ends lost 1 base at V and 8 bases at J; junction bases unmatched: 8. CDR1 and CDR2 (germline): SGHNT, YENEEA. Findings of the study overall: Stable hyperthyroidism was separated from ophthalmopathy by a model based on 13 V-J features.

The sequenced material came from blood. The chain employs TRBV11-3 and TRBJ2-7; 10 bases align to TRBD2. This TCR was recovered from a woman between 25 and 40 years old with Graves' hyperthyroidism that later progressed to Graves' ophthalmopathy. The CDR3 reads CASSLGGPLAGKQYF. The CDR3 DNA sequence: TGTGCCAGCAGCTTAGGGGGGCCACTAGCGGGGAAGCAGTACTTC.